Below are 16 T cell receptor beta chains sequenced from a single sample in a study of radiotherapy plus CTLA-4 blockade in lung cancer. Sequencing used immunoSEQ multiplex PCR; TCRdb keeps in-frame clones, though not all of them. The data show over 14,000 clones, with about two thirds seen just once and around 46% held by the top ten. This specimen was peripheral blood, taken from a patient treated with radiotherapy plus ipilimumab. The receptors stem from a human donor with non-small cell lung cancer whose response to radiotherapy plus ipilimumab could not be evaluated.

This clone was seen a few times. The chain is built from TRBV11-3 and TRBJ2-5; 7 bases fit TRBD1. With the DNA end fitting TRBJ2-7 better, the J assignment may be wrong. This CDR3 has 14 amino acids. Germline values: CDR1 SGHNT, CDR2 YENEEA. The CDR3 is CASSHRDSPYEQYF. The CDR3 DNA reads as TGTGCCAGCAGCCACAGGGACAGCCCCTACGAGCAGTACTTC.

This sequence joins TRBV5-1 and TRBJ2-3; tentatively, D is TRBD1 (7 bases). Germline V lookup: CDR1 SGHRS, CDR2 YFSETQ. This CDR3 contains 15 residues. V dropped 3 bases and J dropped 4 bases, with 15 bases sitting between them. In nucleotides, the CDR3 is TGCGCCAGCAGCTCCCGTCAGGGGGAGGCAGATACGCAGTATTTT. Its translation is CASSSRQGEADTQYF.

V is TRBV6-1 and J is TRBJ2-7; D perhaps matches TRBD1 (6 bases). Trimming removed 3 bases from V and 6 bases from J, with 18 bases in between. The CDR3 extends over 15 amino acids. Germline CDR1 reads MNHNS; CDR2 reads SASEGT. The chain's CDR3 is CASSDISTGNREQYV. The CDR3 DNA is TGTGCCAGCAGTGATATTAGCACAGGGAACCGCGAGCAGTACGTC.

In its sample, this clone was seen a few times. The chain links TRBV27 to TRBJ1-1; D not certain. The CDR3 is 14 residues long. The V gene lost 8 bases and the J gene lost 3 bases, with 16 bases spanning the gap. CDR1 is MNHEY and CDR2 is SMNVEV in the germline V gene (reference sequence). The CDR3 region is CASAWRLADTEAFF. CDR3 sequence (DNA): TGTGCCAGCGCCTGGAGGTTGGCGGACACTGAAGCTTTCTTT.

This clone was observed a few times. V is TRBV29-1 and J is TRBJ2-2; 10 bases are a match to TRBD1. The trim removed 7 bases at V and 7 bases at J, leaving 6 bases unmatched. CDR1 SQVTM and CDR2 ANQGSEA come from the germline V gene. The CDR3 is made up of 13 amino acids. The CDR3 reads CSGTGQGYGELFF. In DNA form, the CDR3 reads TGCAGCGGGACGGGACAGGGGTACGGGGAGCTGTTTTTT.

The chain uses TRBV7-9 and TRBJ1-1, with 9 nucleotides matching TRBD1. Germline V gene data show CDR1 as SEHNR and CDR2 as FQNEAQ (reference sequence). V shed 1 base and J 11 bases; nucleotides not matched to a gene: 5. CDR3 length: 13 residues. In DNA, the CDR3 is TGTGCCAGCAGCTTAGGGGACAGGGACGCGGCTTTCTTT. Translation: CASSLGDRDAAFF.

The chain is built from TRBV5-4 and TRBJ1-1; a weak D match, TRBD1 (5 bases). V was clipped by 4 bases and J by 3 bases, with 13 bases between them. The germline CDR1 and CDR2 sequences are SGHNT and YYREEE (reference sequence). This CDR3 region has 14 residues. CDR3 in amino acids: CASSAGGGDTEAFF. Written as DNA, the CDR3 is TGTGCCAGCAGCGCCGGTGGAGGGGACACTGAAGCTTTCTTT. Variable domain in full (rest from reference TRBV5-4 and TRBJ1-1): ETGVTQSPTHLIKTRGQQVTLRCSSQSGHNTVSWYQQALGQGPQFIFQYYREEENGRGNFPPRFSGLQFPNYSSELNVNALELDDSALYLCASSAGGGDTEAFFGQGTRLTVV.

The V and J genes are TRBV2 and TRBJ1-1, with unresolved D. V lost 3 bases, J lost 1 base, and 6 bases lay in between. The length of the CDR3 is 13 residues. In germline, CDR1 is SNHLY, CDR2 FYNNEI. For the CDR3, the DNA is TGTGCCAGCAGTGACAGGTGGAACACTGAAGCTTTCTTT. It specifies CASSDRWNTEAFF.

A single count supports this clone. The chain joins TRBV11-2 to TRBJ2-7, with 11 nucleotides matching TRBD1. V shed 5 bases and J 3 bases; nucleotides not matched to a gene: 6. The CDR3 has 15 residues. CDR1 and CDR2 from the germline V gene are SGHAT and FQNNGV. CDR3 coding DNA: TGTGCCAGCAGCCATGCGGGACAGGGGGGCTACGAGCAGTACTTC. Its protein product is CASSHAGQGGYEQYF.

The rearrangement uses TRBV9 and TRBJ1-2; D remains ambiguous. The germline V gene has CDR1 SGDLS and CDR2 YYNGEE. This CDR3 is built from 13 residues. The V end lost 4 bases, the J end lost 5 bases, and 12 bases lay between the germline ends. Here the CDR3 DNA reads TGTGCCAGCAGCCTCGACAAAAATTATGGCTACACCTTC. This translates into CASSLDKNYGYTF. The full variable domain, in which reference TRBV9 and TRBJ1-2 provide the parts outside the CDR3, is DSGVTQTPKHLITATGQRVTLRCSPRSGDLSVYWYQQSLDQGLQFLIQYYNGEERAKGNILERFSAQQFPDLHSELNLSSLELGDSALYFCASSLDKNYGYTFGSGTRLTVV.

The chain recombines TRBV19 with TRBJ1-3; 10 positions agree with TRBD1. Trimming took 7 bases from V and 0 from J; bases not matched to a gene: 9. The V gene's germline CDR1 is LNHDA and CDR2 SQIVND (reference sequence). CDR3 length: 17 amino acids. The CDR3 loop reads CASKTIGQGGSGNTIYF. CDR3 nucleotides: TGTGCCAGTAAGACTATCGGACAGGGGGGCTCTGGAAACACCATATATTTT.

This clone has just a few counts. V usage is TRBV5-1 and J usage is TRBJ1-1; D ambiguous. Germline V gene lookup returns CDR1 SGHRS and CDR2 YFSETQ. V was clipped by 4 bases and J by 3 bases, with 10 bases between them. This CDR3 comprises 13 residues. The CDR3 DNA reads as TGCGCCAGCAGCCAAACCCCGGACACTGAAGCTTTCTTT. Protein product: CASSQTPDTEAFF.

The chain joins TRBV27 to TRBJ2-1; TRBD2 matches 10 bases. CDR1 MNHEY and CDR2 SMNVEV come from the germline V gene (reference sequence). The CDR3 spans 17 residues. The J segment lost 8 bases and the V segment lost 6 bases, leaving 16 bases of the junction unmatched. The CDR3 protein is CASRFRRFGAGGDEQFF. CDR3 nucleotide sequence: TGTGCCAGCAGGTTCCGCCGTTTCGGAGCGGGGGGGGATGAGCAGTTCTTC.

The chain joins TRBV7-2 to TRBJ2-2; 7 bases are shared with TRBD2. The CDR3 is made up of 14 amino acids. The germline V gene has CDR1 SGHTA and CDR2 FQGNSA. The V and J ends lost 9 bases and 7 bases, in that order; junction bases with no gene match: 11. The CDR3 bases are TGTGCCAGTGGGATGAGTGGGAGGGTCGGGGAGCTGTTTTTT. Protein product: CASGMSGRVGELFF. Full variable domain (rest looked up from reference TRBV7-2 and TRBJ2-2): GAGVSQSPSNKVTEKGKDVELRCDPISGHTALYWYRQSLGQGLEFLIYFQGNSAPDKSGLPSDRFSAERTGGSVSTLTIQRTQQEDSAVYLCASGMSGRVGELFFGEGSRLTVL.

For this clone: A junction end diverges from the germline sequence, so it may reflect a read error. V and J are TRBV7-7 and TRBJ2-3, with 11 bases that match TRBD2. Germline CDR1 is SSHAT and CDR2 is FNYEAQ (reference sequence). This CDR3 contains 18 residues. Here the CDR3 DNA reads TGTGCTAGCAGCTTTGCTAGCGGGGGGTTCCCCAACACAGATACGCAGTATTTT. This translates into CASSFASGGFPNTDTQYF.

V and J are TRBV27 and TRBJ1-1; D call uncertain. V lost 7 bases and J lost 6, with 15 bases in between. The CDR3 is made up of 13 amino acids. Germline assignment: CDR1 MNHEY and CDR2 SMNVEV (reference sequence). Here the CDR3 reads CASTRLGEAEAFF. In nucleotides, the CDR3 is TGTGCCAGCACTCGTCTTGGGGAGGCTGAAGCTTTCTTT.